This T cell receptor beta chain was recovered during a study of shared clonotypes between healthy human individuals. Donors included only healthy HIV-negative adults lacking recent acute infections or vaccinations. Among the donors, all were Caucasian adults who lived in Nashville, Tennessee. Libraries were prepared by immunoSEQ multiplex PCR; TCRdb keeps only in-frame clonotypes and omits some of them. The sample consists of around 600,000 clones, roughly 97% of them appearing once. The germline V gene has CDR1 SGDLS and CDR2 YYNGEE. The CDR3 sequence is 16 residues long. The V and J ends lost 0 bases and 0 bases, in that order; junction bases with no gene match: 0.

This clonotype was sampled from a woman aged 25 to 39 in good health. The sample comprised naive CD4+ T cells sorted from blood. Specified subset: CD45RA+ positively selected. This chain uses TRBV9 with TRBJ2-5, with TRBD2 matching over 12 bases. CDR3 DNA: TGTGCCAGCAGCGTAGGGACTAGCGGGAACCAAGAGACCCAGTACTTC. Translating it yields CASSVGTSGNQETQYF. Based on the CDR3 plus reference TRBV9 and TRBJ2-5, the full variable domain is DSGVTQTPKHLITATGQRVTLRCSPRSGDLSVYWYQQSLDQGLQFLIQYYNGEERAKGNILERFSAQQFPDLHSELNLSSLELGDSALYFCASSVGTSGNQETQYFGPGTRLLVL.